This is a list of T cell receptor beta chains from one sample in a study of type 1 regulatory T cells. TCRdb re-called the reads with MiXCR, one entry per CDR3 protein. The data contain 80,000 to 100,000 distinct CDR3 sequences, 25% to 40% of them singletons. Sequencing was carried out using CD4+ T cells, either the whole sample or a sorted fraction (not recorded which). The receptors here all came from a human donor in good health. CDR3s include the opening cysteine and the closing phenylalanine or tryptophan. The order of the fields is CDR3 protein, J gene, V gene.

CASSLGEAANYGYTF,TRBJ1-2,TRBV5-1
CASSLIANEQFF,TRBJ2-1,TRBV7-8
CASTFADEKLFF,TRBJ1-4,TRBV2
CASSPGQGYSPLHF,TRBJ1-6,TRBV5-1
CASSAEGTVLYF,TRBJ2-3,TRBV7-9
CDSSQAAFNIQYF,TRBJ2-4,TRBV3-1
CASNGGGSSGNTIYF,TRBJ1-3,TRBV9
CASSYNDAHNEQFF,TRBJ2-1,TRBV28
CASSVDLGGSSYEQYF,TRBJ2-7,TRBV9
CASSLTYKETQYF,TRBJ2-5,TRBV7-3